Below are 24 T cell receptor beta chains sequenced from a single sample in a study of control samples from healthy donors and cancer patients. The method was immunoSEQ multiplex PCR; TCRdb's version includes in-frame clones alone and lacks a portion of them. The sample yields fewer than 200,000 clones, 80% to 90% seen once. The sequenced sample consisted of blood. The origin of the receptors is a woman under 40 in good health.

This clone was seen only a few times. V is TRBV5-4 and J is TRBJ2-7; TRBD1 is a possible D gene (5 bases). In germline, CDR1 is SGHNT, CDR2 YYREEE (reference sequence). Trimming took off 0 bases at V and 1 base at J, with 11 bases between the two ends. The CDR3 contains 15 residues. As DNA, the CDR3 is TGTGCCAGCAGCTTGGGGGCAGGGTTTTCCTACGAGCAGTACTTC. Its translation is CASSLGAGFSYEQYF. Full variable domain (outside the CDR3, taken from reference TRBV5-4 and TRBJ2-7): ETGVTQSPTHLIKTRGQQVTLRCSSQSGHNTVSWYQQALGQGPQFIFQYYREEENGRGNFPPRFSGLQFPNYSSELNVNALELDDSALYLCASSLGAGFSYEQYFGPGTRLTVT.

The chain employs TRBV5-6 and TRBJ2-7, with a weak D call TRBD2 (5 bases). This CDR3 is 15 amino acids long. V gave up 3 bases and J gave up 0 bases, with 13 bases separating them. The germline CDR1 and CDR2 sequences are SGHDT and YYEEEE. The CDR3 loop reads CASSSLAWRSYEQYF. For the CDR3, the DNA is TGTGCCAGCAGCTCTCTAGCATGGCGCTCCTACGAGCAGTACTTC.

The rearrangement links TRBV18 to TRBJ1-5, with D unclear. The germline V and J ends were trimmed by 2 bases and 4 bases, with 6 bases remaining between them. The CDR3 sequence is 13 residues long. Germline V gene sequence: CDR1 KGHSH, CDR2 LQKENI. CDR3 protein: CASSPGNNQPQHF. Written as DNA, the CDR3 is TGTGCCAGCTCACCAGGGAATAATCAGCCCCAGCATTTT.

Here the CDR3 reads CASKTGGETQYF. The CDR3 nucleotides read TGTGCCAGTAAAACAGGGGGAGAGACCCAGTACTTC. This rearrangement joins TRBV19 to TRBJ2-5; TRBD1 aligns across 8 bases. The V gene end was trimmed by 7 bases and the J gene end by 4 bases; junction bases not matched to a gene: 2. This CDR3 region has 12 residues. Looked up from germline, CDR1 is LNHDA and CDR2 is SQIVND (reference sequence).

V gene TRBV19 combines with J gene TRBJ2-1; D is uncertain. The germline gives CDR1 LNHDA, CDR2 SQIVND (reference sequence). This CDR3 has 14 residues. Trimming took 3 bases from V and 0 from J, leaving 6 bases between them. The CDR3 loop reads CASSIADSYNEQFF. Here the CDR3 DNA reads TGTGCCAGTAGTATTGCAGACTCCTACAATGAGCAGTTCTTC.

The chain employs TRBV5-1 and TRBJ1-1; no firm D call. This CDR3 has 14 residues. Germline V gene data show CDR1 as SGHRS and CDR2 as YFSETQ. Trimming took off 0 bases at V and 1 base at J, with 7 bases between the two ends. The CDR3 protein is CASSLVGRNTEAFF. The DNA of the CDR3 is TGCGCCAGCAGCTTGGTGGGAAGGAACACTGAAGCTTTCTTT. Using reference TRBV5-1 and TRBJ1-1 for the parts outside the CDR3, the full variable domain is KAGVTQTPRYLIKTRGQQVTLSCSPISGHRSVSWYQQTPGQGLQFLFEYFSETQRNKGNFPGRFSGRQFSNSRSEMNVSTLELGDSALYLCASSLVGRNTEAFFGQGTRLTVV.

The chain uses TRBV18 and TRBJ2-7; weak D call: TRBD1 (6 bases). This CDR3 has 13 amino acids. The V end was cut by 0 bases, the J end by 3 bases, with 6 bases between. Germline V CDR1 and CDR2: KGHSH, LQKENI. Written as DNA, the CDR3 is TGTGCCAGCTCACCACCAGGGGGCTACGAGCAGTACTTC. It is translated as CASSPPGGYEQYF.

V is TRBV19 and J is TRBJ2-7; TRBD1 aligns across 10 bases. From germline, CDR1 is LNHDA and CDR2 SQIVND (reference sequence). This CDR3 has 13 residues. Unmatched junction bases numbered 4, after V lost 10 bases and J lost 1 base. The CDR3 region has the DNA TGTGCCACCCAGGACAGGGGGTCCTACGAGCAGTACTTC. It is translated as CATQDRGSYEQYF.

The chain links TRBV7-9 to TRBJ2-1; 7 bases match TRBD1. Germline loops: CDR1 SEHNR, CDR2 FQNEAQ (reference sequence). This CDR3 is built from 15 residues. V was pared by 5 bases and J by 0 bases, with 4 bases of the junction left unmatched. CDR3 in amino acids: CASSQQGSSYNEQFF. The CDR3 coding sequence is TGTGCCAGCAGCCAACAGGGGAGCTCCTACAATGAGCAGTTCTTC.

The V call is TRBV3-1 (or the pseudogene TRBV3-2), the J call TRBJ1-4, with 11 bases fitting TRBD1. CDR3 length: 16 residues. V lost 0 bases to trimming and J lost 7 bases; unmatched junction nucleotides: 4. CDR1 and CDR2 from the germline V gene are LGHDT and YNNKEL (reference sequence). The CDR3 sequence is CASSQDRTGGSEKLFF. The CDR3 nucleotides are TGTGCCAGCAGCCAAGATCGGACAGGGGGCTCTGAAAAACTGTTTTTT.

The rearrangement joins TRBV10-3 to TRBJ2-3, with 10 bases lining up with TRBD2. This CDR3 comprises 15 residues. Per the germline V gene, CDR1 is ENHRY and CDR2 is SYGVKD. The ends lost 4 bases at V and 1 base at J; junction bases unmatched: 2. CDR3 protein: CAISGGLAGTDTQYF. The CDR3 region has the DNA TGTGCCATCAGTGGAGGACTAGCGGGCACAGATACGCAGTATTTT.

The genes are TRBV27 and TRBJ1-1; a weak D match, TRBD1 (5 bases). V lost 5 bases to trimming and J lost 4 bases, with 17 bases between them. The length of the CDR3 is 15 residues. CDR1 and CDR2 from the germline V gene are MNHEY and SMNVEV (reference sequence). In nucleotides, the CDR3 is TGTGCCAGCAGTCCTCCTTTGGGGGTTGGCACTGAAGCTTTCTTT. It translates to CASSPPLGVGTEAFF.

The DNA of the CDR3 is TGTGCCAGCAGCTCCCCCCGAGGGCGAAGAGCCCAGCATTTT. Protein: CASSSPRGRRAQHF. The rearrangement joins TRBV9 to TRBJ1-5; D unclear. V was pared by 4 bases and J by 11 bases, with 19 bases between. The CDR3 spans 14 residues. CDR1 and CDR2 from the germline V gene are SGDLS and YYNGEE.

This chain connects TRBV7-2 to TRBJ2-1, with TRBD2 matching over 10 bases. This CDR3 is built from 15 residues. Germline V gene sequence: CDR1 SGHTA, CDR2 FQGNSA. Trimming took 5 bases from V and 5 from J; bases not matched to a gene: 6. CDR3 in DNA: TGTGCCAGCAGCCCGAGAGCGGGAGGGAACAATGAGCAGTTCTTC. Amino acid sequence: CASSPRAGGNNEQFF.

The rearrangement links TRBV5-6 to TRBJ1-3; weak D call: TRBD1 (5 bases). The CDR3 contains 16 residues. Germline assignment: CDR1 SGHDT and CDR2 YYEEEE. V dropped 4 bases and J dropped 0 bases, with 14 bases sitting between them. This CDR3 is CASSANRGLSGNTIYF. The CDR3 region has the DNA TGTGCCAGCAGCGCAAACCGGGGCCTCTCTGGAAACACCATATATTTT.

Only one count was recorded for this clone. The rearrangement joins TRBV19 to TRBJ1-2; 7 bases map to TRBD1. The V gene's germline CDR1 is LNHDA and CDR2 SQIVND (reference sequence). The CDR3 spans 15 residues. The ends lost 8 bases at V and 2 bases at J; junction bases unmatched: 11. The CDR3 bases are TGTGCCAGTTATTCCCCAGGGGGAAAGAACTATGGCTACACCTTC. Its translation: CASYSPGGKNYGYTF. Based on the CDR3 plus reference TRBV19 and TRBJ1-2, the full variable domain is DGGITQSPKYLFRKEGQNVTLSCEQNLNHDAMYWYRQDPGQGLRLIYYSQIVNDFQKGDIAEGYSVSREKKESFPLTVTSAQKNPTAFYLCASYSPGGKNYGYTFGSGTRLTVV.

This sequence joins TRBV28 and TRBJ1-2; D is possibly TRBD1 (5 bases). This CDR3 is 17 amino acids long. The V end lost 2 bases, the J end lost 8 bases, and 24 bases lay between the germline ends. CDR1 and CDR2 from the germline V gene are MDHEN and SYDVKM. CDR3 in amino acids: CASSLPPSFTGRHGYTF. The CDR3 nucleotides are TGTGCCAGCAGTTTACCACCCTCTTTTACAGGAAGGCACGGCTACACCTTC.

The chain uses TRBV19 and TRBJ2-7, with 9 bases fitting TRBD1. Per the germline V gene, CDR1 is LNHDA and CDR2 is SQIVND (reference sequence). The CDR3 extends over 15 amino acids. V dropped 1 base and J dropped 0; count of bases not matched to a gene: 1. In DNA, the CDR3 is TGTGCCAGTAGTATAGGGGACAGGGCCTCCTACGAGCAGTACTTC. This encodes CASSIGDRASYEQYF.

CDR3 DNA: TGTGCCAGCAGCCATCAAGAGACCCAGTACTTC. This encodes CASSHQETQYF. This chain links TRBV5-6 with TRBJ2-5; no clear D gene. Between the trimmed V and J ends, which lost 4 bases and 2 bases, there was a span of 3 bases. The length of the CDR3 is 11 residues. In germline, CDR1 is SGHDT, CDR2 YYEEEE.

The CDR3 sequence is CASSPVPGGSNYGYTF. In DNA, the CDR3 is TGTGCCAGCAGCCCCGTCCCGGGGGGATCTAACTATGGCTACACCTTC. The chain recombines TRBV16 with TRBJ1-2, with D perhaps matching TRBD1 (5 bases). CDR1 is KGHSY and CDR2 is FQNENV in the germline V gene. This CDR3 has 16 amino acids. The V gene lost 4 bases and the J gene lost 0 bases, with 15 bases spanning the gap.

The chain employs TRBV4-1 and TRBJ1-2; possibly TRBD1 for D (6 bases). The CDR3 extends over 16 amino acids. V lost 4 bases, J lost 4 bases, and 19 bases lay in between. CDR1 is MGHRA and CDR2 is YSYEKL in the germline V gene. The CDR3 bases are TGCGCCAGCAGCCCTGTTTTAGGGGGGGTTTCCTATGGCTACACCTTC. This translates into CASSPVLGGVSYGYTF.

In this sample, this clone turned up once. This chain uses TRBV13 with TRBJ2-1; D is perhaps TRBD2 (6 bases). V lost 5 bases and J 10 bases, leaving 12 bases between the germline ends. Germline CDR1 PRHDT, CDR2 FYEKMQ (reference sequence). The CDR3 has 12 residues. The CDR3: CASSRGSGEQFF. As DNA, the CDR3 is TGTGCCAGCAGCCGGGGGAGCGGAGAGCAGTTCTTC.

The chain has TRBV7-8 and TRBJ1-3; D not resolved. V was pared by 4 bases and J by 0 bases, with 19 bases between. CDR3 length: 18 residues. The germline gives CDR1 SGHVS, CDR2 FQNEAQ. The CDR3 DNA reads as TGTGCCAGCAGCTACAATCCCCTGACGTACAGCTCTGGAAACACCATATATTTT. It specifies CASSYNPLTYSSGNTIYF. The variable domain in full, completed from reference TRBV7-8 and TRBJ1-3, reads GAGVSQSPRYKVAKRGQDVALRCDPISGHVSLFWYQQALGQGPEFLTYFQNEAQLDKSGLPSDRFFAERPEGSVSTLKIQRTQQEDSAVYLCASSYNPLTYSSGNTIYFGEGSWLTVV.

The V gene is TRBV3-1 (or the pseudogene TRBV3-2), the J gene TRBJ2-1, with TRBD2 identical over 8 bases. The CDR3 has 15 residues. Germline values: CDR1 LGHDT, CDR2 YNNKEL (reference sequence). The junction had 7 bases not matched to a gene; V was cut back by 3 bases and J by 6 bases. CDR3 amino acids: CASSHLAGLGNEQFF. In DNA form, the CDR3 reads TGTGCCAGCAGCCACCTAGCGGGCCTCGGCAATGAGCAGTTCTTC.